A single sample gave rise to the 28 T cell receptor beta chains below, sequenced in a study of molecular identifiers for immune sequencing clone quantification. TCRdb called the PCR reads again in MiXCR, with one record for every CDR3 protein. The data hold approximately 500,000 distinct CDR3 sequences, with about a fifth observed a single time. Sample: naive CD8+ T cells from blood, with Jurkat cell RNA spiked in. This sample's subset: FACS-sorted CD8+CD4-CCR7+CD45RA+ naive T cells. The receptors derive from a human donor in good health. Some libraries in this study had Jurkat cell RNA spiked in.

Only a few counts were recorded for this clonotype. CDR3 loop: CASSTSWGYEQFF. CDR3 in DNA: TGCGCCAGCAGCACAAGTTGGGGATATGAGCAGTTCTTC. V and J are TRBV4-1 and TRBJ2-1; D gene uncertain. The CDR3 totals 13 residues. Between the trimmed V and J ends, which lost 5 bases and 8 bases, there was a span of 13 bases. CDR1 is MGHRA, CDR2 YSYEKL, per germline.

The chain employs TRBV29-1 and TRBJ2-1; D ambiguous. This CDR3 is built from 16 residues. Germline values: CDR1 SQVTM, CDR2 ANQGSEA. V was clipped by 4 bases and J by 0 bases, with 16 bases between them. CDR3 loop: CSVVGNSLSSYNEQFF. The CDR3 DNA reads TGCAGCGTTGTCGGTAACAGTCTGAGCTCCTACAATGAGCAGTTCTTC.

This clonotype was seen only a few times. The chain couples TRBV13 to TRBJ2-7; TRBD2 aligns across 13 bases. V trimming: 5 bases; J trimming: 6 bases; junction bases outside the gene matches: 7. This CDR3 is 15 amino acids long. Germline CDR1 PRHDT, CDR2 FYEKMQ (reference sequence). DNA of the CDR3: TGTGCCAGCAGCATGGGACTAGCGGGGACCCTCGAGCAGTACTTC. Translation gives CASSMGLAGTLEQYF.

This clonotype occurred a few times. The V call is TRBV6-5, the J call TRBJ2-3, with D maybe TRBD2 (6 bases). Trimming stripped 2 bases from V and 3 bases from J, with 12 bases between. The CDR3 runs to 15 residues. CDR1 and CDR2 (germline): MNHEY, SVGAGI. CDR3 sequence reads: CASSYGGLGTDTQYF. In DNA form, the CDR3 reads TGTGCCAGCAGTTACGGAGGGTTGGGGACAGATACGCAGTATTTT.

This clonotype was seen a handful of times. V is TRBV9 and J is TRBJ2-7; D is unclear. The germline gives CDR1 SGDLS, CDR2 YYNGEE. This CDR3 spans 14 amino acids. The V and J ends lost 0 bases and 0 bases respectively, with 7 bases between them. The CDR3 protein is CASSVVADSYEQYF. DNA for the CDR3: TGTGCCAGCAGCGTAGTGGCGGACTCCTACGAGCAGTACTTC.

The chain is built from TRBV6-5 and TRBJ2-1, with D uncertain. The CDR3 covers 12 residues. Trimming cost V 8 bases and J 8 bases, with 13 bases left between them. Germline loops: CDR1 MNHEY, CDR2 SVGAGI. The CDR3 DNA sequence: TGTGCCAGCGGTAACCCTCGGGATGAGCAGTTCTTC. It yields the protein CASGNPRDEQFF.

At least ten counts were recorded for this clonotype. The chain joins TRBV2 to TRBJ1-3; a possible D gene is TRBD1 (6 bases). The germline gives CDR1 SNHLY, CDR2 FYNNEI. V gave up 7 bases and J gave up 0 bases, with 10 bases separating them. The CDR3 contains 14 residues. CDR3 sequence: CASTEGGSGNTIYF. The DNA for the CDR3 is TGTGCCAGCACCGAGGGGGGCTCTGGAAACACCATATATTTT.

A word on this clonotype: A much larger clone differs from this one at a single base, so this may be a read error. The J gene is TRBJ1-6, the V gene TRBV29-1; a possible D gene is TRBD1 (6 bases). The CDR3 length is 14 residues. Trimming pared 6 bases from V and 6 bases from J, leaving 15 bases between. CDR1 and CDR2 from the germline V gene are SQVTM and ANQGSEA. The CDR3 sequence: CSVLPGHTNSPLHF. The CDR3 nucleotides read TGCAGCGTCCTACCGGGACACACTAATTCACCCCTCCACTTT.

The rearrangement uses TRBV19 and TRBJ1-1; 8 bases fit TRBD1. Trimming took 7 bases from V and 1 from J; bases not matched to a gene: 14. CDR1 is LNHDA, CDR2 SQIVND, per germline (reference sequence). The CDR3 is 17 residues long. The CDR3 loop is CASKTLLTGERNTEAFF. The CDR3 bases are TGTGCCAGTAAAACCCTATTGACAGGGGAGCGGAACACTGAAGCTTTCTTT.

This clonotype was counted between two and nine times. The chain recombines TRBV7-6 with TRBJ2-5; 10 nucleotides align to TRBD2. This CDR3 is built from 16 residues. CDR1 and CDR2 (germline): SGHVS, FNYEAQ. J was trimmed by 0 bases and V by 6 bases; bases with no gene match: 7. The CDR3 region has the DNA TGTGCCAGCAGGACCACTAGCGGGGTTAACCAAGAGACCCAGTACTTC. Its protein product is CASRTTSGVNQETQYF.

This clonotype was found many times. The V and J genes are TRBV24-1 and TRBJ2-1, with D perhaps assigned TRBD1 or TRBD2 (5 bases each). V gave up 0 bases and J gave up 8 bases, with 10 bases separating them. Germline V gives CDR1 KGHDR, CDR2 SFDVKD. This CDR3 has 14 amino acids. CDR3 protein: CATSDLEGYDEQFF. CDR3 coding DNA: TGTGCCACCAGTGATTTGGAGGGGTACGATGAGCAGTTCTTC.

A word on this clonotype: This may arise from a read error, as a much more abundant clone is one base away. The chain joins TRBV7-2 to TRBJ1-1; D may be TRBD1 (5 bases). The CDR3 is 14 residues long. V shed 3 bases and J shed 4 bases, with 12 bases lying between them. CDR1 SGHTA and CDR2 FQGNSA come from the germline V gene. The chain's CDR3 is CTSSFRRGSTEAFF. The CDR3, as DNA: TGTACCAGCAGCTTTCGGAGGGGTTCCACTGAAGCTTTCTTT.

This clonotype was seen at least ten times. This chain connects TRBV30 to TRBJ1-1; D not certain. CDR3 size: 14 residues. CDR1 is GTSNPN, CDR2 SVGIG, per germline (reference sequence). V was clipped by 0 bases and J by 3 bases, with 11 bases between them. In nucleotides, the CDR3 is TGTGCCTGGAGTGTAATGGGGTCGGACACTGAAGCTTTCTTT. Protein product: CAWSVMGSDTEAFF.

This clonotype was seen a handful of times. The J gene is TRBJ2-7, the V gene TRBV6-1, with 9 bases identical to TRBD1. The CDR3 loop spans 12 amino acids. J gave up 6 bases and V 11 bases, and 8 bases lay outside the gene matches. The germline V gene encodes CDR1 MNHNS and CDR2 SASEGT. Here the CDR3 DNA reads TGTGCCCTCTGGGGGACAGGGTCCGAGCAGTACTTC. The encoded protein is CALWGTGSEQYF.

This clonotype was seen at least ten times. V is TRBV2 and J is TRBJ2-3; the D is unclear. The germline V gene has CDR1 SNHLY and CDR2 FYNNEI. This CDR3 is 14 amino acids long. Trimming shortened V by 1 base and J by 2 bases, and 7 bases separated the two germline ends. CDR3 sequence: CASSEVTNTDTQYF. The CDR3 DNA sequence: TGTGCCAGCAGTGAAGTAACTAACACAGATACGCAGTATTTT.

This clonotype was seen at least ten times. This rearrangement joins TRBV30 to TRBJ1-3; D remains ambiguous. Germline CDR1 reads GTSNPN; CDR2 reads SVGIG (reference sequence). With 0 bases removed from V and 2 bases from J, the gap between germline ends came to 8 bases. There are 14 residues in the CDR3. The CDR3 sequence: CAWSVTSTGNTIYF. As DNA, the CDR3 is TGTGCCTGGAGTGTAACGAGCACTGGAAACACCATATATTTT.

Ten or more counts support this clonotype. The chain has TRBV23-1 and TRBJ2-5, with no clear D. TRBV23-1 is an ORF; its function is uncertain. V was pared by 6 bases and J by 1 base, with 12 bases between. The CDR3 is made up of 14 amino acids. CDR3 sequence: CASRAAGRQETQYF. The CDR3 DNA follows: TGCGCCAGCAGGGCCGCAGGCCGCCAAGAGACCCAGTACTTC.

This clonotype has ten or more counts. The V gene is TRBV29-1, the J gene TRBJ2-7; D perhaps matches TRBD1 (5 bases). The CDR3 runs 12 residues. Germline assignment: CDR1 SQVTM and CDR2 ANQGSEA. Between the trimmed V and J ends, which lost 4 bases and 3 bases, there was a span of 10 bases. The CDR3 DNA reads TGCAGCGTTGCGGACAACGACTACGAGCAGTACTTC. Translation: CSVADNDYEQYF.

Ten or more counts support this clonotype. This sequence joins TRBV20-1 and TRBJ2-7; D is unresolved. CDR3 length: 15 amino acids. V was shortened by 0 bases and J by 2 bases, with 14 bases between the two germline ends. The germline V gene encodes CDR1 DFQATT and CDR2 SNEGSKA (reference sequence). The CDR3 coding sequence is TGCAGTGCTAGAGAAGGCAAAGGCTTCGCCTACGAGCAGTACTTC. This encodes CSAREGKGFAYEQYF.

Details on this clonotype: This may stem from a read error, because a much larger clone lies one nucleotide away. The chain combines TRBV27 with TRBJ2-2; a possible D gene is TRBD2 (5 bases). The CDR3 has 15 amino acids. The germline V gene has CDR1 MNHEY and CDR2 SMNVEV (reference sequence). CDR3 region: CASSFVIANTGELVF. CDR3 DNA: TGTGCCAGCAGTTTTGTAATCGCGAACACCGGGGAGCTGGTTTTT.

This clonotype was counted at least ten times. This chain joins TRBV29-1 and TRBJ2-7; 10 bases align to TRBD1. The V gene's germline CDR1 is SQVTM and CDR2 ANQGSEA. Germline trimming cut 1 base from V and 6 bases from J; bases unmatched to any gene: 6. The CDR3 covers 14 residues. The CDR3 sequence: CSVEGRQGAREQYF. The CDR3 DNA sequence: TGCAGCGTTGAAGGAAGACAGGGGGCGCGCGAGCAGTACTTC.

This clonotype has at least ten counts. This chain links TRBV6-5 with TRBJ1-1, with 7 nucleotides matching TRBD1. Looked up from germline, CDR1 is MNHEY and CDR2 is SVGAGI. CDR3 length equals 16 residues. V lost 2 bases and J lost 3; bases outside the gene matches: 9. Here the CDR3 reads CASSYTRQGGDTEAFF. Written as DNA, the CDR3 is TGTGCCAGCAGTTACACCCGACAGGGAGGAGACACTGAAGCTTTCTTT.

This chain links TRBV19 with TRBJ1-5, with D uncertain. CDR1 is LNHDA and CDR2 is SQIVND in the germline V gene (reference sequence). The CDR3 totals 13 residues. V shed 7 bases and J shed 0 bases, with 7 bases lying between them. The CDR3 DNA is TGTGCCAGTACCCTGAATAGCAATCAGCCCCAGCATTTT. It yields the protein CASTLNSNQPQHF.

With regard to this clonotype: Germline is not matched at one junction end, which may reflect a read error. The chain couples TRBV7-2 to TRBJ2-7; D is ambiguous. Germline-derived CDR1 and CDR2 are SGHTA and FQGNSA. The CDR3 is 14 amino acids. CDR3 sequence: CANSLARSSYEQYF. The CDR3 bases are TGTGCCAACAGCTTAGCCCGATCGAGCTACGAGCAGTACTTC.

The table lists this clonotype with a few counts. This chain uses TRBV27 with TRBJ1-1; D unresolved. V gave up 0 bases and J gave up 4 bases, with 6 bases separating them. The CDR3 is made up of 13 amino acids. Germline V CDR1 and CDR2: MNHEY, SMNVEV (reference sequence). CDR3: CASSLSGFTEAFF. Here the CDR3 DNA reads TGTGCCAGCAGTTTATCGGGGTTCACTGAAGCTTTCTTT.

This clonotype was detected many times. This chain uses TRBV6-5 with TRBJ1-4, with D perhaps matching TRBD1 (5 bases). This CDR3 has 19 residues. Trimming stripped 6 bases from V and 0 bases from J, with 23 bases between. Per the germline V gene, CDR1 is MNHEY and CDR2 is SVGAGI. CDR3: CASSADPGREIATNEKLFF. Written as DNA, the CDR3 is TGTGCCAGCAGCGCAGACCCGGGACGGGAGATCGCAACTAATGAAAAACTGTTTTTT.

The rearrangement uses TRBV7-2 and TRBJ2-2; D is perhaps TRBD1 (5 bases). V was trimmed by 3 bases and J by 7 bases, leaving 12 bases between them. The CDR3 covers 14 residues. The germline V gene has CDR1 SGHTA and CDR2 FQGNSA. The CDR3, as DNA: TGTGCCAGCAGCTTCTTAAGGGGCGGCGGGGAGCTGTTTTTT. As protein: CASSFLRGGGELFF.

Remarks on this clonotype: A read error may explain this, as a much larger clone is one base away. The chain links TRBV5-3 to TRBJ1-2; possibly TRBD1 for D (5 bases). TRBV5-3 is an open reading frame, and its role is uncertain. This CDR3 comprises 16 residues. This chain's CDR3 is CASSSYRGTANYGYTF. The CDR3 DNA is TGTGCCAGCAGCTCCTACCGGGGCACAGCTAACTATGGCTACACCTTC.